The rows below give T cell receptor beta chains drawn from one sample of a study of cytomegalovirus exposure and HLA in healthy donors. This table comes from immunoSEQ multiplex PCR, and its TCRdb copy is limited to in-frame clones, with some not included. The table shows about 170,000 clones, with around 76% occurring only once. The source material was PBMCs. The receptors here all came from a female donor in good health and CMV-seronegative. Both conserved end residues are part of each CDR3. D genes are given only for firm matches. Size tells how often a clone was seen (once, few, many) or the class of an expanded clone, and some rows leave it out.

j_gene,len,v_gene,d_gene,abundance,CDR3aa,CDR3nt
TRBJ1-2,18,TRBV19,TRBD1,NA,CASSIRGPQGARDYGYTF,TGTGCCAGTAGTATAAGGGGCCCACAGGGGGCGCGGGACTATGGCTACACCTTC
TRBJ2-3,20,TRBV5-1,TRBD2,NA,CASRYYPGTSGERSTDTQYF,TGCGCCAGCCGTTACTACCCAGGGACTAGCGGGGAACGAAGCACAGATACGCAGTATTTT
TRBJ1-2,12,TRBV7-9,NA,NA,CASSADFYGYTF,TGTGCCAGCAGCGCCGACTTCTATGGCTACACCTTC
TRBJ2-1,12,TRBV6-5,NA,NA,CASSEWTAEQFF,TGTGCCAGCAGTGAATGGACTGCCGAGCAGTTCTTC
TRBJ2-7,14,TRBV6-6,NA,few,CASRRDLSSYEQYF,TGTGCCAGCAGGCGGGACCTCTCTTCCTACGAGCAGTACTTC
TRBJ1-6,14,TRBV6-5,NA,NA,CASSYDRINSPLHF,TGTGCCAGCAGTTACGACAGGATTAATTCACCCCTCCACTTT
TRBJ1-5,16,TRBV4-1,TRBD1,NA,CASSQMGTGDAQPQHF,TGCGCCAGCAGCCAGATGGGAACAGGGGATGCTCAGCCCCAGCATTTT
TRBJ1-2,14,TRBV6-1,NA,NA,CASSAYKVSYGYTF,TGTGCCAGCAGCGCCTATAAAGTGTCCTACGGCTACACCTTC
TRBJ2-2,14,TRBV10-3,TRBD2,NA,CAISPSGVTGELFF,TGTGCCATCAGCCCTAGCGGCGTGACCGGGGAGCTGTTTTTT
TRBJ1-3,13,TRBV30,NA,NA,CAWSIGGGNTIYF,TGTGCCTGGAGTATCGGGGGGGGAAACACCATATATTTT
TRBJ2-3,14,TRBV30,NA,NA,CAWSDGGAADTQYF,TGTGCCTGGAGTGATGGGGGGGCCGCAGATACGCAGTATTTT
TRBJ1-5,18,TRBV7-2,NA,NA,CASSSGAAVTYSNQPQHF,TGTGCCAGCAGCTCGGGAGCGGCGGTCACTTATAGCAATCAGCCCCAGCATTTT
TRBJ1-6,17,TRBV16,TRBD1,NA,CASSQMRTGTRGSPLHF,TGTGCCAGCAGCCAAATGAGGACAGGGACGCGGGGTTCACCCCTCCACTTT
TRBJ2-1,17,TRBV5-4,NA,NA,CASSPARLRSSYNEQFF,TGTGCCAGCAGCCCCGCGAGGCTGCGAAGCTCCTACAATGAGCAGTTCTTC
TRBJ2-3,15,TRBV9,TRBD2,NA,CASSVGGAGGDTQYF,TGTGCCAGCAGCGTAGGGGGAGCGGGGGGGGATACGCAGTATTTT
TRBJ2-1,14,TRBV29-1,TRBD1,NA,CSYRRGTGNHEQFF,TGCAGCTACCGGAGGGGGACAGGGAACCATGAGCAGTTCTTC
TRBJ2-6,16,TRBV9,NA,NA,CASSESSPPGANVLTF,TGTGCCAGCAGCGAATCCTCCCCCCCTGGGGCCAACGTCCTGACTTTC
TRBJ1-2,13,TRBV29-1,TRBD1,NA,CSVAPRGQGGYTF,TGCAGCGTCGCGCCCAGGGGGCAAGGGGGCTACACCTTC
TRBJ1-3,15,TRBV6-5,NA,NA,CASGRESSSGNTIYF,TGTGCCAGCGGCCGCGAGTCTAGCTCTGGAAACACCATATATTTT
TRBJ1-1,14,TRBV30,NA,NA,CAWRRQDMNTEAFF,TGTGCCTGGAGACGACAGGACATGAACACTGAAGCTTTCTTT
TRBJ2-3,14,TRBV7-3,NA,NA,CASSPGQGRDTQYF,TGTGCCAGCAGCCCAGGGCAGGGTAGAGATACGCAGTATTTT
TRBJ1-2,13,TRBV30,NA,NA,CAWSLTINYGYTF,TGTGCCTGGAGTTTGACAATTAACTATGGCTACACCTTC
TRBJ2-5,15,TRBV9,TRBD1,once,CASSVEGQGQGTQYF,TGTGCCAGCAGCGTAGAAGGACAGGGTCAAGGGACCCAGTACTTC
TRBJ1-1,11,TRBV29-1,NA,once,CSVRGTTEAFF,TGCAGCGTGAGGGGGACAACTGAAGCTTTCTTT
TRBJ2-7,14,TRBV7-8,TRBD1,NA,CASGRQGNSYEQYF,TGTGCCAGCGGCAGACAGGGCAATTCCTACGAGCAGTACTTC
TRBJ2-7,16,TRBV6-5,TRBD1,NA,CASSYRLGTGGYEQYF,TGTGCCAGCAGTTATCGACTGGGGACAGGGGGCTACGAGCAGTACTTC
TRBJ1-5,17,TRBV15,NA,NA,CATSSHLGTHSNQPQHF,TGTGCCACCAGCTCCCACCTCGGGACACATAGCAATCAGCCCCAGCATTTT
TRBJ2-7,14,TRBV5-5,NA,NA,CASGKDFFSYEQYF,TGTGCCAGCGGTAAGGACTTCTTCTCCTACGAGCAGTACTTC
TRBJ2-7,13,TRBV7-3,NA,NA,CASSLGPPYEQYF,TGTGCCAGCAGCTTAGGGCCCCCCTACGAGCAGTACTTC
TRBJ2-3,17,TRBV9,NA,NA,CASSVEFGLEYTDTQYF,TGTGCCAGCAGCGTAGAATTCGGTTTGGAGTACACAGATACGCAGTATTTT
TRBJ2-7,15,TRBV5-1,TRBD2,NA,CASSFTSSGTYEQYF,TGCGCCAGCAGCTTTACATCTAGCGGAACCTACGAGCAGTACTTC
TRBJ2-7,15,TRBV4-2,TRBD1,NA,CASSRSHRGANEQYF,TGTGCCAGCAGCCGATCTCACAGGGGGGCAAACGAGCAGTACTTC
TRBJ2-2,13,TRBV5-4,NA,once,CASSGGWSGELFF,TGTGCCAGCAGCGGGGGGTGGTCCGGGGAGCTGTTTTTT
TRBJ1-4,15,TRBV5-1,NA,NA,CASSPGGVANEKLFF,TGCGCCAGCAGCCCGGGGGGGGTAGCTAATGAAAAACTGTTTTTT
TRBJ2-3,16,TRBV2,NA,NA,CASRPPSDASTDTQYF,TGTGCCAGCAGACCACCTAGCGACGCTAGCACAGATACGCAGTATTTT
TRBJ1-1,15,TRBV5-4,NA,NA,CASSPLGGLDTEAFF,TGTGCCAGCAGCCCACTCGGGGGGTTGGACACTGAAGCTTTCTTT
TRBJ1-2,15,TRBV6-5,NA,NA,CASSYSRGGGDGYTF,TGTGCCAGCAGTTACTCTAGGGGAGGGGGGGATGGCTACACCTTC
TRBJ1-6,15,TRBV19,NA,NA,CASSIVAYDNSPLHF,TGTGCCAGTAGTATCGTGGCATACGATAATTCACCCCTCCACTTT
TRBJ1-1,14,TRBV4-2,TRBD1,NA,CASSHPQGAAEAFF,TGTGCCAGCAGCCACCCACAGGGGGCCGCTGAAGCTTTCTTT
TRBJ2-5,14,TRBV4-1,NA,few,CASSPQGGQETQYF,TGCGCCAGCAGCCCTCAGGGGGGCCAAGAGACCCAGTACTTC